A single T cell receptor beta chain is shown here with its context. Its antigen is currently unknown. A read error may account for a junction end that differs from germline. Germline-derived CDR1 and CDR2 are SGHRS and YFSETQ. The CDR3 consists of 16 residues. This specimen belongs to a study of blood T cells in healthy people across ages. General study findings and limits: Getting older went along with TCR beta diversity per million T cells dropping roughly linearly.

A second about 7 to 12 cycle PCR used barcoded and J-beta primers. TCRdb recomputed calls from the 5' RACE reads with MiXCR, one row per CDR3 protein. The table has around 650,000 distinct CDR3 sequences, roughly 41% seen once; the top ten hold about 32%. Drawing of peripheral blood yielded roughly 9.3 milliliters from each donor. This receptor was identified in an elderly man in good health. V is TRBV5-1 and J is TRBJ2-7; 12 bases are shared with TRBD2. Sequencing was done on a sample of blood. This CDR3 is CVSSSLAGGRRGEQYF. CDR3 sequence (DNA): TGCGTCAGCAGCTCCCTAGCGGGGGGGAGAAGGGGCGAGCAGTACTTC.